This TCR beta chain stems from a study of T cells in tuberculosis. Whole-study context: T cells were selected with CD1B tetramers loaded with glucose monomycolate. Study-wide points: The TCR-beta difference was not significant; alpha differences partly reflected length.

CDR1 MRHNA and CDR2 SNTAGT come from the germline V gene. The CDR3 is made up of 15 amino acids. The V and J ends lost 4 bases and 6 bases, in that order; junction bases with no gene match: 1. In this sample, this clone turned up once. Its matching antigen is unknown. Generated by immunoSEQ multiplex PCR, the TCRdb table keeps only in-frame clones and is missing some. Of tens of thousands of clones listed, roughly 90% are singletons. The chain carries TRBV6-4 and TRBJ2-1; 15 bases line up with TRBD2. Sequences were obtained from PBMCs. This clonotype originated in a donor aged 10-35 years with latent tuberculosis or without tuberculosis infection. For the CDR3, the DNA is TGTGCCAGCAGTGGGACTAGCGGGGGGGCCAATGAGCAGTTCTTC. Its translation: CASSGTSGGANEQFF.